These T cell receptor beta chains were read from a single sample in a study of cytotoxic CD8 clonotypes in ibrutinib-treated CLL. Using immunoSEQ multiplex PCR, the repertoire was profiled, and TCRdb retains in-frame clones only, with some absent. The sample lists about 160,000 clones, roughly 86% seen once, with 2% to 2.5% in the top ten. Sequences were derived from PBMCs, sampled after 12 months of ibrutinib treatment. The source is a human donor with chronic lymphocytic leukemia. CDR3s leave out the opening cysteine and the closing phenylalanine or tryptophan.

ASSLMGATNEKLF,TRBV5-1
ASSLELAGYNEQF,TRBV5-8
ASSVTSGGYNEQF,TRBV5-1
ASSLGEAGGRVYEQF,TRBV27
ASSGRLAGYNEQF,TRBV27
ASSSGQGRQPQH,TRBV18
ASSPEGQGSNQPQH,TRBV5-1
SATAGNTIY,TRBV20-1
ASSFEGGNSPLH,TRBV4-2
ASSLEGHRPAEAF,TRBV7-6
ASSPLGSGAQPQH,TRBV7-2
ASDRTGGAQPQH,TRBV19
ASSPTAYYGYT,TRBV28
ASSAGEDSPLH,TRBV9
ASALRTGVTDTQY,TRBV13
ASSARRRGPDLEAF,TRBV19
ASSQITLMAGRRMAEAF,TRBV4-1
ASTGMHTGELF,TRBV5-1
ASSLDARYEQF,TRBV7-7
SASLTGGGF,TRBV20-1
ASSLVGQGAGTQY,TRBV11-2
ASSFSLADQETQY,TRBV28
ASSVSGGNIQY,TRBV7-2
AVPRGRRAGELF,TRBV7-7
ASSQEWQGNHEQY,TRBV14
ASSHLWQLFYNEQF,TRBV19
ASRGAGANIQY,TRBV28
ASSGTGKSNQPQH,TRBV28
ASSFSPGHNDSGELF,TRBV27
ASSSDREPF,TRBV5-1
ASSLGGAANEKLF,TRBV5-4
SVTSGGALGELF,TRBV29-1
ASSLRGHTEAF,TRBV28
ASSSGTSGRRGRETQY,TRBV7-2
ASSQQEMAEQF,TRBV4-2
ASGTSGGTFTDTQY,TRBV7-3
SVEEGVDRGIRQETQY,TRBV29-1
ASSPPGGVNTEAF,TRBV28
ASSTSDRGRHGYT,TRBV19
ASSDLLAGGFEQF,TRBV28
AISERAASSGNTIY,TRBV10-3
ASSPRRDPLTQY,TRBV28
ATTRGDEAF,TRBV6-1
ASSAQKERLNSPLH,TRBV6-1
ASGNTGEQY,TRBV6-5
ASSHRRGTLSGAEAF,TRBV4-1
ASSQALAGLKYEQY,TRBV4-2
ASSLEQAGYEQY,TRBV7-2
ASTTTGVYGYT,TRBV28
ASSRQPHGYT,TRBV28
SAGYQETQY,TRBV29-1
ASSPDRGQETQY,TRBV27
ASSLSPGQGRNEQF,TRBV28
ASSPGLNQPQH,TRBV18
AISVRGLGETQY,TRBV10-3
ASSLAVFRPYEQY,TRBV7-2
ASIKGTTSAVNEQF,TRBV7-2
ASSISSGSYGYT,TRBV19
ASSGGPGDKAYEQY,TRBV27
ASSGQGASQPQH,TRBV9